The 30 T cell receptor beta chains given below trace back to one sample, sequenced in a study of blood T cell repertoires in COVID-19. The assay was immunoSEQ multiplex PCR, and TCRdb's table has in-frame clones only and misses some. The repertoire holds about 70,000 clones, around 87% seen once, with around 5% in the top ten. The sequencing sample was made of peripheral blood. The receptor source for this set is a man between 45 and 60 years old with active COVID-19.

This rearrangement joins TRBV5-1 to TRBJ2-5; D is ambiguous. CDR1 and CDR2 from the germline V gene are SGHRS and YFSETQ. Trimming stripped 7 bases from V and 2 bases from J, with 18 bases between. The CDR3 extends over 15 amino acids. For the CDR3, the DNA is TGCGCCAGCGGGCAACTTACGTCAACACAAGAGACCCAGTACTTC. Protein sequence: CASGQLTSTQETQYF.

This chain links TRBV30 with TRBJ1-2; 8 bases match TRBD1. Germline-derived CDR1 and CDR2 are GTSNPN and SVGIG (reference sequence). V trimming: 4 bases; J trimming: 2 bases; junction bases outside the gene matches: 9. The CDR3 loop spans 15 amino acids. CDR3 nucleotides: TGTGCCTGGACTTTAGGACAGGGACGAAACTATGGCTACACCTTC. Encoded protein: CAWTLGQGRNYGYTF.

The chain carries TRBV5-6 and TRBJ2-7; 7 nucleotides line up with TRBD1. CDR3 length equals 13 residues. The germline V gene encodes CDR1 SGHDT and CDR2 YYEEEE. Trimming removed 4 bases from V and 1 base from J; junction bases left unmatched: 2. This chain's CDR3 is CASSDRVSYEQYF. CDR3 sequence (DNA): TGTGCCAGCAGCGACAGGGTATCCTACGAGCAGTACTTC.

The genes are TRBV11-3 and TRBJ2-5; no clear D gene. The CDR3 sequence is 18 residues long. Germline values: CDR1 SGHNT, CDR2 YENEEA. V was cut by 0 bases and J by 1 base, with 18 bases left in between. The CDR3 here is CASSLDRSNYMSQETQYF. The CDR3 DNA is TGTGCCAGCAGCTTAGATCGGTCGAACTATATGTCCCAAGAGACCCAGTACTTC.

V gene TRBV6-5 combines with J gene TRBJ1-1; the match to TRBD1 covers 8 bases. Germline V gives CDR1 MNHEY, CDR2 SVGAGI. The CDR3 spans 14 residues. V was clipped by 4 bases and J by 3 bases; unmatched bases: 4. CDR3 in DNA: TGTGCCAGCAGTTCCCGGGACAGGTACACTGAAGCTTTCTTT. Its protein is CASSSRDRYTEAFF.

CDR3 in amino acids: CASSPSGGRALREQFF. The CDR3 DNA reads as TGTGCCAGCAGCCCATCCGGGGGGAGGGCCCTCCGGGAGCAGTTCTTC. This chain connects TRBV11-3 to TRBJ2-1; 7 nucleotides align to TRBD2. Per germline, CDR1 SGHNT and CDR2 YENEEA. J was trimmed by 10 bases and V by 5 bases; bases with no gene match: 17. The CDR3 runs 16 residues.

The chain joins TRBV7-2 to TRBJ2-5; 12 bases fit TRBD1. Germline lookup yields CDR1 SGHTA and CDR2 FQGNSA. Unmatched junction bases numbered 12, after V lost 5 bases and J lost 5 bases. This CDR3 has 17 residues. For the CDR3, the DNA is TGTGCCAGCAGCCACACTGCGGGACAGGGGGCTATTGAGACCCAGTACTTC. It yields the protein CASSHTAGQGAIETQYF.

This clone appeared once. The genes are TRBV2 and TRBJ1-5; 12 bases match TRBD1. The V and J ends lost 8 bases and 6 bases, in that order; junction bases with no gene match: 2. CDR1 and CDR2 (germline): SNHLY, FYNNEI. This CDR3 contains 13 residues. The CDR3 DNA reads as TGTGCCAGCGGGACAGGGGGCGGTCAGCCCCAGCATTTT. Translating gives CASGTGGGQPQHF. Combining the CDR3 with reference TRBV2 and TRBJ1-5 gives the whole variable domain EPEVTQTPSHQVTQMGQEVILRCVPISNHLYFYWYRQILGQKVEFLVSFYNNEISEKSEIFDDQFSVERPDGSNFTLKIRSTKLEDSAMYFCASGTGGGQPQHFGDGTRLSIL.

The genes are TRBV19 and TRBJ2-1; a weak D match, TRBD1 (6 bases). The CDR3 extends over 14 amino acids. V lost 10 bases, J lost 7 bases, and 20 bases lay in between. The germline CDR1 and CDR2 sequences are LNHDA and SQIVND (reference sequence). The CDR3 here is CATMGAPRGNEQFF. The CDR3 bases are TGTGCCACCATGGGAGCACCTAGGGGGAATGAGCAGTTCTTC.

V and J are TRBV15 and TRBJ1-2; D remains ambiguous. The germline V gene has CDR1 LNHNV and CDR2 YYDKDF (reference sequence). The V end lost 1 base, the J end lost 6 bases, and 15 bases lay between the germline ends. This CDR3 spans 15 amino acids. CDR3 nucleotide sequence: TGTGCCACCAGCAGAGGGAACAGCTACCCTGATGGCTACACCTTC. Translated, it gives CATSRGNSYPDGYTF.

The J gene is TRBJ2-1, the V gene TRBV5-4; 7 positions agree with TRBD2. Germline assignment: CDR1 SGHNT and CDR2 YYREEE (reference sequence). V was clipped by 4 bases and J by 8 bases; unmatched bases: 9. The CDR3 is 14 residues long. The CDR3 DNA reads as TGTGCCAGCAGCGGAGCGGGAAATTTACATGAGCAGTTCTTC. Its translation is CASSGAGNLHEQFF. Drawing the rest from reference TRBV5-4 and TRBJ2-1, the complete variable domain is ETGVTQSPTHLIKTRGQQVTLRCSSQSGHNTVSWYQQALGQGPQFIFQYYREEENGRGNFPPRFSGLQFPNYSSELNVNALELDDSALYLCASSGAGNLHEQFFGPGTRLTVL.

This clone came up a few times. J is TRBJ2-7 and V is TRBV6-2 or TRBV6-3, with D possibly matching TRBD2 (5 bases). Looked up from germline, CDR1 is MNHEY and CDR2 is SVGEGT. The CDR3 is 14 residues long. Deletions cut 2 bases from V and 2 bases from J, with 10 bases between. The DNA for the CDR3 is TGTGCCAGCAGTTACCCGGACTTGACCTACGAGCAGTACTTC. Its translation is CASSYPDLTYEQYF.

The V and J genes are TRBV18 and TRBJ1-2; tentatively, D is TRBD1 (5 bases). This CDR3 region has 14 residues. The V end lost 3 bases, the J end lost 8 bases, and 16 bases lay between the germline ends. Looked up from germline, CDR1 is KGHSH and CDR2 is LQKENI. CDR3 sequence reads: CASSPLKGAEGYTF. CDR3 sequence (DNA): TGTGCCAGCTCACCGTTAAAAGGGGCGGAGGGCTACACCTTC.

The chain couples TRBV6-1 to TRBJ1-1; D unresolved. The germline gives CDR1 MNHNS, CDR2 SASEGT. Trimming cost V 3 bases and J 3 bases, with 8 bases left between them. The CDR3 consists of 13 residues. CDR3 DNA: TGTGCCAGCAGTGACCGTGGAGACACTGAAGCTTTCTTT. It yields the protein CASSDRGDTEAFF.

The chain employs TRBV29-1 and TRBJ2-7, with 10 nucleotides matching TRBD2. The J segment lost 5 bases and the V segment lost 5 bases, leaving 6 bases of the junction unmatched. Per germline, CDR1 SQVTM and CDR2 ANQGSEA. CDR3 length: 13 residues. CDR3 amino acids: CSVRASGSHEQYF. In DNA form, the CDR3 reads TGCAGCGTTAGAGCTAGCGGGAGCCACGAGCAGTACTTC.

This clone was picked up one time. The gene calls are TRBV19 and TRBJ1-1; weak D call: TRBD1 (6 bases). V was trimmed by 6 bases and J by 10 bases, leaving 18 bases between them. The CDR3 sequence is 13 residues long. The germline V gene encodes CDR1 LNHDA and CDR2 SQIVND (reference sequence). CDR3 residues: CASSRDTTLGAFF. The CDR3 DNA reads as TGTGCCAGTAGCCGGGACACAACCCTTGGAGCTTTCTTT.

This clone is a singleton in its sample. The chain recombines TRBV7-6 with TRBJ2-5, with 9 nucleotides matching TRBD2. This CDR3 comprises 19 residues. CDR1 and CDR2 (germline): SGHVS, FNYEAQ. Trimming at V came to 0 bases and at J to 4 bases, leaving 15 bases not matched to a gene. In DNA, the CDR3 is TGTGCCAGCAGCTTAGCAGGGGGAGTAGCGGGAGCCCCGGGAGAGACCCAGTACTTC. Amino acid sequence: CASSLAGGVAGAPGETQYF.

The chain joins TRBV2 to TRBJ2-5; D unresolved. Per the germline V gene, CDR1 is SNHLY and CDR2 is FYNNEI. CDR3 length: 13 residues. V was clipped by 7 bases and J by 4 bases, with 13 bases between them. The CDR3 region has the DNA TGTGCCAGCACCCGATCCCCAGGAGAGACCCAGTACTTC. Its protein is CASTRSPGETQYF.

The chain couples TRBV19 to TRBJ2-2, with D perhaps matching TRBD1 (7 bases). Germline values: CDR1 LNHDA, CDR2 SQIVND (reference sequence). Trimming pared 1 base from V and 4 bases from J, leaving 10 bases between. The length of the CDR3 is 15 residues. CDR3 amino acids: CASSIGQGGTGELFF. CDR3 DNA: TGTGCCAGTAGTATAGGTCAGGGGGGCACCGGGGAGCTGTTTTTT.

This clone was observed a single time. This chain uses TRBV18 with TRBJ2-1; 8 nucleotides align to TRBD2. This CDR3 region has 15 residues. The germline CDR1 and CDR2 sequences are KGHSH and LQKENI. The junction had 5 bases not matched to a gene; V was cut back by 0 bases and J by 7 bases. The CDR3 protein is CASSPPASGSNEQFF. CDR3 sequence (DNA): TGTGCCAGCTCACCACCCGCTAGCGGGTCAAATGAGCAGTTCTTC.

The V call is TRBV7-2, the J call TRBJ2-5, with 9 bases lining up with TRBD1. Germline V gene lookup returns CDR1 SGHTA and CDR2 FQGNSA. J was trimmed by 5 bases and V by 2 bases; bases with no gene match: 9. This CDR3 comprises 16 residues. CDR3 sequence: CASSLQGQGFLETQYF. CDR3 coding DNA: TGTGCCAGCAGCTTACAAGGACAGGGGTTTTTGGAGACCCAGTACTTC.

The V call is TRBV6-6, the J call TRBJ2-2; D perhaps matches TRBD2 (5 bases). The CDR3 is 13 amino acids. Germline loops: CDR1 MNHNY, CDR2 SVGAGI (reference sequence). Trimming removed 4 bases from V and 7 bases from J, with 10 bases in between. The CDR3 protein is CASSSDRGGELFF. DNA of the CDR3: TGTGCCAGCAGTTCAGATCGGGGCGGGGAGCTGTTTTTT.

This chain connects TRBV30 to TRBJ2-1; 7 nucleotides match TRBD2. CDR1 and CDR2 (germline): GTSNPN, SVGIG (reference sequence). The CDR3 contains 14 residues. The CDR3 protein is CAYSSGNSYNEQFF. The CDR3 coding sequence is TGTGCTTATTCTAGCGGCAACTCCTACAATGAGCAGTTCTTC.

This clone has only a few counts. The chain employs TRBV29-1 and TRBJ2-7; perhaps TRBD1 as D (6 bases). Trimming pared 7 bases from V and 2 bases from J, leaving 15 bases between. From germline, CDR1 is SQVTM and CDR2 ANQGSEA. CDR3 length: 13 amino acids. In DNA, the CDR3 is TGCAGCGCATACGTCCAGGGGCCCTACGAGCAGTACTTC. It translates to CSAYVQGPYEQYF.

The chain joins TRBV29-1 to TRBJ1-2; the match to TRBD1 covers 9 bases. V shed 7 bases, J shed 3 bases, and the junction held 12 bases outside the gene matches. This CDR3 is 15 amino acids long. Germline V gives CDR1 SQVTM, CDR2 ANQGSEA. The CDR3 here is CSAWGQGNSDYGYTF. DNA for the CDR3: TGCAGCGCCTGGGGACAGGGAAATTCCGACTATGGCTACACCTTC.

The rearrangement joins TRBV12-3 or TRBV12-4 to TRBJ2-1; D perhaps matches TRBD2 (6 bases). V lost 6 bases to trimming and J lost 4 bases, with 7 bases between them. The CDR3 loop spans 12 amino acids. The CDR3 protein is CASRGGYNEQFF. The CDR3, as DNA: TGTGCCAGCAGGGGGGGTTACAATGAGCAGTTCTTC.

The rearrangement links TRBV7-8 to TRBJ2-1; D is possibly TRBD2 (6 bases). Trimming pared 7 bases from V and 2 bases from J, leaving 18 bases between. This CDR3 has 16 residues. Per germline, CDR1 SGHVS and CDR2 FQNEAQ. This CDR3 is CASIRSPSVAYNEQFF. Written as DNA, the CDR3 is TGTGCCAGCATCCGGTCCCCTAGCGTTGCCTACAATGAGCAGTTCTTC.

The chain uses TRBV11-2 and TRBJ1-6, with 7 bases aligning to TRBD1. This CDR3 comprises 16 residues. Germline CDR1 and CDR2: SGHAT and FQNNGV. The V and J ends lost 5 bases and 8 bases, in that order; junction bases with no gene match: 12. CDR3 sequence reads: CASSAITQGLDSPLHF. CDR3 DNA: TGTGCCAGCAGCGCCATTACACAGGGGTTAGATTCACCCCTCCACTTT.

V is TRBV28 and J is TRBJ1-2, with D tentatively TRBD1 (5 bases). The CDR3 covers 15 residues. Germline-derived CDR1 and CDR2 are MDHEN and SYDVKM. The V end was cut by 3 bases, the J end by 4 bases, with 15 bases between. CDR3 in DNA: TGTGCCAGCAGTTTGGGTACGGGGGGAGTCTATGGCTACACCTTC. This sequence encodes CASSLGTGGVYGYTF.

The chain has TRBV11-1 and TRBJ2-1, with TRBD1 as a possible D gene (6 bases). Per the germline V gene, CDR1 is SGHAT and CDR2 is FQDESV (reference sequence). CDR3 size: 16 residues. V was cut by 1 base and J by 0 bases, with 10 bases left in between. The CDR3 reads CASSLGLGGSYNEQFF. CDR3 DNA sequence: TGTGCCAGCAGCTTAGGGTTAGGGGGCTCCTACAATGAGCAGTTCTTC.